This T cell receptor (beta chain) was documented in a study of blood T cells in healthy people across ages. Study-wide background: For every two T cells, template switching captured about one barcoded beta molecule.

Combining a sample-barcoded 5' primer with a J-beta primer mix, a second PCR ran for roughly 7 to 12 cycles. TCRdb passed the 5' RACE reads through MiXCR, listing each CDR3 protein once. Of 550,000 to 700,000 distinct CDR3 sequences in the sample, 25% to 30% were seen once. This TCR was recovered from a woman in her 70s in good health. Material for sequencing was blood.

This CDR3 reads CASMANYGYTF. The CDR3 nucleotides are TGCGCCAGCATGGCTAACTATGGCTACACCTTC. This chain uses TRBV10-2 with TRBJ1-2; D is undetermined. V shed 7 bases and J shed 0 bases, with 3 bases lying between them. The CDR3 contains 11 residues. The germline V gene has CDR1 WSHSY and CDR2 SAAADI.